The 22 T cell receptor beta chains below come from one sample, sequenced in a study of beta chain features in type 1 diabetes. Expressed TCRB transcripts were sequenced after all isolated RNA was converted to cDNA. Clones were read by immunoSEQ multiplex PCR, and TCRdb kept only the in-frame ones, dropping some. The sample consists of about 350,000 clones, less than 20% of them appearing once. Material: naive CD4+ T cells from blood. The receptors come from a young woman in good health.

This clone came up once. The V gene is TRBV11-2, the J gene TRBJ1-3; a possible D gene is TRBD1 (5 bases). Trimming took off 6 bases at V and 0 bases at J, with 12 bases between the two ends. The CDR3 has 15 residues. Germline V CDR1 and CDR2: SGHAT, FQNNGV. The CDR3 sequence: CASRRGGVSGNTIYF. As DNA, the CDR3 is TGTGCCAGCAGGCGGGGCGGCGTCTCTGGAAACACCATATATTTT.

CDR3 nucleotides: TGCGCCAGCAGCCCCCGCTCAAATCTAGCGGGGGCCTCAGTGGAGCAGTACTTC. Its protein is CASSPRSNLAGASVEQYF. The chain has TRBV5-1 and TRBJ2-7, with 10 bases matching TRBD2. In germline, CDR1 is SGHRS, CDR2 YFSETQ. The junction had 20 bases not matched to a gene; V was cut back by 4 bases and J by 7 bases. CDR3 length: 18 amino acids. Full variable domain (rest looked up from reference TRBV5-1 and TRBJ2-7): KAGVTQTPRYLIKTRGQQVTLSCSPISGHRSVSWYQQTPGQGLQFLFEYFSETQRNKGNFPGRFSGRQFSNSRSEMNVSTLELGDSALYLCASSPRSNLAGASVEQYFGPGTRLTVT.

This chain joins TRBV10-3 and TRBJ2-7, with TRBD2 identical over 8 bases. The CDR3 runs to 15 residues. Germline values: CDR1 ENHRY, CDR2 SYGVKD. The trim removed 9 bases at V and 6 bases at J, leaving 16 bases unmatched. CDR3 in DNA: TGTGCCATGGCACGAGGGTTAGCGGGGTTCGGCGAGCAGTACTTC. Protein: CAMARGLAGFGEQYF.

Here the CDR3 reads CASSQGGGQGALREKLFF. The CDR3 DNA is TGTGCCAGCAGCCAAGGAGGGGGACAGGGGGCGCTACGAGAAAAACTGTTTTTT. The V and J genes are TRBV4-2 and TRBJ1-4; TRBD1 agrees at 12 bases. J gave up 8 bases and V 1 base, and 11 bases lay outside the gene matches. From germline, CDR1 is LGHNA and CDR2 YNFKEQ. The CDR3 is 18 residues long.

This clone was seen only once. The rearrangement joins TRBV28 to TRBJ1-2, with TRBD1 matching 11 bases. V dropped 5 bases and J dropped 7; count of bases not matched to a gene: 6. The germline CDR1 and CDR2 sequences are MDHEN and SYDVKM. The CDR3 consists of 14 residues. CDR3 sequence reads: CASSGGQGAAGYTF. The CDR3 nucleotides read TGTGCCAGCAGTGGTGGACAGGGGGCAGCTGGCTACACCTTC.

This clone has a handful of counts. The chain couples TRBV5-4 to TRBJ2-5; 12 bases line up with TRBD1. From germline, CDR1 is SGHNT and CDR2 YYREEE (reference sequence). The CDR3 is 15 residues long. V shed 4 bases, J shed 6 bases, and the junction held 7 bases outside the gene matches. The CDR3 DNA sequence: TGTGCCAGCAGCCCCGGGACAGGGGGCATTAAGACCCAGTACTTC. Translated: CASSPGTGGIKTQYF. Using reference TRBV5-4 and TRBJ2-5 for the parts outside the CDR3, the full variable domain is ETGVTQSPTHLIKTRGQQVTLRCSSQSGHNTVSWYQQALGQGPQFIFQYYREEENGRGNFPPRFSGLQFPNYSSELNVNALELDDSALYLCASSPGTGGIKTQYFGPGTRLLVL.

The chain joins TRBV4-3 to TRBJ1-5, with 7 bases lining up with TRBD1. This CDR3 is built from 13 residues. V dropped 5 bases and J dropped 7; count of bases not matched to a gene: 5. Germline V gene lookup returns CDR1 LGHNA and CDR2 YSLEER. The CDR3 region has the DNA TGCGCCAGCAGCAGACAGGGTGGGCAGCCCCAGCATTTT. Translated: CASSRQGGQPQHF.

This clone occurred a few times. V usage is TRBV7-3 and J usage is TRBJ2-1; D may be TRBD2 (6 bases). V gave up 5 bases and J gave up 8 bases, with 13 bases separating them. Germline lookup yields CDR1 SGHTA and CDR2 FQGTGA. CDR3 length equals 13 residues. CDR3 sequence: CASSPAPGDEQFF. CDR3 nucleotide sequence: TGTGCCAGCAGCCCAGCGCCGGGAGATGAGCAGTTCTTC.

The chain carries TRBV11-3 and TRBJ2-2; a weak D match, TRBD2 (5 bases). CDR3 length equals 15 residues. Trimming took 1 base from V and 5 from J, leaving 11 bases between them. CDR1 and CDR2 from the germline V gene are SGHNT and YENEEA. CDR3 nucleotides: TGTGCCAGCAGCTTAGGGTGGGAGACGACCGGGGAGCTGTTTTTT. Residues: CASSLGWETTGELFF. Supplemented by reference TRBV11-3 and TRBJ2-2, the full variable domain reads EAGVVQSPRYKIIEKKQPVAFWCNPISGHNTLYWYLQNLGQGPELLIRYENEEAVDDSQLPKDRFSAERLKGVDSTLKIQPAELGDSAVYLCASSLGWETTGELFFGEGSRLTVL.

The rearrangement joins TRBV7-9 to TRBJ1-2; 8 positions agree with TRBD1. This CDR3 contains 14 residues. CDR1 SEHNR and CDR2 FQNEAQ come from the germline V gene (reference sequence). J was trimmed by 3 bases and V by 3 bases; bases with no gene match: 3. CDR3 sequence reads: CASSLAGGDYGYTF. The CDR3 nucleotides are TGTGCCAGCAGCTTGGCAGGGGGCGACTATGGCTACACCTTC.

This clone occurred a few times. The gene calls are TRBV10-3 and TRBJ1-1; 9 positions agree with TRBD1. This CDR3 is built from 13 residues. Per germline, CDR1 ENHRY and CDR2 SYGVKD. The ends lost 6 bases at V and 4 bases at J; junction bases unmatched: 3. The CDR3 region is CAIRETGGTEAFF. The CDR3 DNA reads TGTGCCATCAGGGAGACAGGGGGCACTGAAGCTTTCTTT.

This clone has more than one count but fewer than ten. This chain uses TRBV13 with TRBJ1-2; 8 bases line up with TRBD1. The CDR3 consists of 15 residues. Losses at the gene ends were 5 bases for V and 1 base for J; bases not matched to a gene: 6. Germline CDR1 and CDR2: PRHDT and FYEKMQ (reference sequence). CDR3 nucleotide sequence: TGTGCCAGCAGCAGGGACAGGAGCCTTAACTATGGCTACACCTTC. This sequence encodes CASSRDRSLNYGYTF.

The chain carries TRBV30 and TRBJ1-1, with 8 bases aligning to TRBD1. With 7 bases clipped from V and 7 bases from J, the junction kept 14 bases outside the gene matches. There are 14 residues in the CDR3. Germline V gene lookup returns CDR1 GTSNPN and CDR2 SVGIG (reference sequence). CDR3 protein: CASRTGFSLGEAFF. Written as DNA, the CDR3 is TGTGCCTCCCGGACAGGGTTTTCATTAGGTGAAGCTTTCTTT.

This clone was detected only a few times. V and J are TRBV12-5 and TRBJ2-3; tentative D call: TRBD2 (6 bases). Germline-derived CDR1 and CDR2 are LGHNT and FRNRAP. The CDR3 contains 14 residues. Trimming pared 4 bases from V and 0 bases from J, leaving 8 bases between. The CDR3 DNA reads as TGTGCTAGTGGTTGGGGGGTTAGCACAGATACGCAGTATTTT. It specifies CASGWGVSTDTQYF.

This clone showed up just a few times. CDR3 amino acids: CASSAWATYEQYF. The CDR3 nucleotides read TGCGCCAGCAGCGCTTGGGCTACCTACGAGCAGTACTTC. The chain has TRBV5-1 and TRBJ2-7; no firm D call. This CDR3 is built from 13 residues. The V gene lost 4 bases and the J gene lost 2 bases, with 10 bases spanning the gap. Germline V gene lookup returns CDR1 SGHRS and CDR2 YFSETQ.

The V gene is TRBV7-9, the J gene TRBJ2-3, with 10 bases that match TRBD1. The CDR3 has 17 residues. The trim removed 5 bases at V and 0 bases at J, leaving 8 bases unmatched. The germline gives CDR1 SEHNR, CDR2 FQNEAQ (reference sequence). CDR3 amino acids: CASSPRTGGTSTDTQYF. The CDR3, as DNA: TGTGCCAGCAGCCCCCGGACAGGGGGAACTAGCACAGATACGCAGTATTTT.

This chain links TRBV9 with TRBJ2-3, with TRBD1 matching 7 bases. The CDR3 has 13 amino acids. Per germline, CDR1 SGDLS and CDR2 YYNGEE. Trimming at V came to 4 bases and at J to 8 bases, leaving 7 bases not matched to a gene. Here the CDR3 DNA reads TGTGCCAGCAGCCAGAGGGGGCTAGGTACGCAGTATTTT. It codes for CASSQRGLGTQYF.

A few counts support this clone. V usage is TRBV6-1 and J usage is TRBJ2-3; D is unclear. Trimming shortened V by 2 bases and J by 1 base, and 10 bases separated the two germline ends. Germline V gene data show CDR1 as MNHNS and CDR2 as SASEGT. CDR3 length: 15 residues. CDR3 residues: CASSESRQGTDTQYF. Here the CDR3 DNA reads TGTGCCAGCAGTGAATCCCGCCAGGGCACAGATACGCAGTATTTT.

This chain uses TRBV2 with TRBJ2-1, with TRBD2 identical over 11 bases. The trim removed 8 bases at V and 5 bases at J, leaving 5 bases unmatched. In germline, CDR1 is SNHLY, CDR2 FYNNEI. This CDR3 spans 14 amino acids. The CDR3 DNA is TGTGCCAGCGGGACTAGCGGAGTGGACAATGAGCAGTTCTTC. It translates to CASGTSGVDNEQFF.

This clone has just a few counts. In DNA form, the CDR3 reads TGTGCCTGGAGGGAAGCGGGGGGACCCTACGAGCAGTACTTC. This sequence encodes CAWREAGGPYEQYF. V gene TRBV30 combines with J gene TRBJ2-7, with 9 bases lining up with TRBD2. V lost 3 bases and J lost 2; bases outside the gene matches: 5. The CDR3 runs to 14 residues. Germline CDR1 GTSNPN, CDR2 SVGIG (reference sequence).

The rearrangement uses TRBV19 and TRBJ2-6; tentative D call: TRBD1 (6 bases). Germline loops: CDR1 LNHDA, CDR2 SQIVND (reference sequence). Trimming left V 6 bases short and J 0 bases short, with 18 bases between. The CDR3 contains 18 residues. CDR3 loop: CASRLFRGSFSGANVLTF. DNA of the CDR3: TGTGCCAGTAGACTTTTCAGGGGCTCTTTCTCTGGGGCCAACGTCCTGACTTTC.

The rearrangement uses TRBV28 and TRBJ2-3, with TRBD1 matching over 7 bases. This CDR3 contains 15 residues. Germline CDR1 reads MDHEN; CDR2 reads SYDVKM. After removal of 10 bases from V and 7 bases from J, the junction contained 17 bases not matched to a gene. The CDR3 region is CAIAPSGQVDHTQYF. The CDR3 bases are TGTGCCATCGCCCCCTCCGGACAGGTTGATCATACGCAGTATTTT.